Shown below are 18 T cell receptor beta chains from a single sample sequenced in a study of ipilimumab plus nivolumab after autologous stem cell transplantation. Here immunoSEQ multiplex PCR was the method, and the copy in TCRdb shows in-frame clones only, minus some. The sample lists some 45,000 clones; more than 70% were seen once. The material was PBMCs, obtained in a trial of ipilimumab plus nivolumab as post-transplant consolidation. Source of these receptors: a male donor with multiple myeloma.

The chain recombines TRBV7-2 with TRBJ2-2, with TRBD2 matching 9 bases. Germline loops: CDR1 SGHTA, CDR2 FQGNSA. The CDR3 runs to 16 residues. J was trimmed by 3 bases and V by 3 bases; bases with no gene match: 5. In DNA form, the CDR3 reads TGTGCCAGCAGCTTTAGCGGGAGATCGGACACCGGGGAGCTGTTTTTT. Its protein is CASSFSGRSDTGELFF.

The chain's CDR3 is CASSGALEKLFF. The CDR3 bases are TGTGCCAGCAGCGGAGCATTAGAAAAACTGTTTTTT. The chain is built from TRBV7-2 and TRBJ1-4, with D uncertain. Trimming left V 5 bases short and J 8 bases short, with 9 bases between. The CDR3 sequence is 12 residues long. CDR1 and CDR2 from the germline V gene are SGHTA and FQGNSA.

The V and J genes are TRBV7-2 and TRBJ1-2; 7 bases fit TRBD1. The CDR3 covers 15 residues. Germline V gene sequence: CDR1 SGHTA, CDR2 FQGNSA. Germline trimming cut 1 base from V and 2 bases from J; bases unmatched to any gene: 4. The CDR3 loop reads CASSLDTGVNYGYTF. The DNA for the CDR3 is TGTGCCAGCAGCTTAGATACAGGGGTGAACTATGGCTACACCTTC. Full variable domain (outside the CDR3, taken from reference TRBV7-2 and TRBJ1-2): GAGVSQSPSNKVTEKGKDVELRCDPISGHTALYWYRQSLGQGLEFLIYFQGNSAPDKSGLPSDRFSAERTGGSVSTLTIQRTQQEDSAVYLCASSLDTGVNYGYTFGSGTRLTVV.

J is TRBJ1-2 and V is TRBV19, with 12 bases lining up with TRBD1. The CDR3 is made up of 14 amino acids. With V trimmed by 6 bases and J by 14 bases, 13 bases remained unmatched. Germline V gene sequence: CDR1 LNHDA, CDR2 SQIVND (reference sequence). DNA of the CDR3: TGTGCCAGTAGCACGACCGGGACAGGGGGCGGGACGACCTTC. This codes for CASSTTGTGGGTTF.

This chain joins TRBV11-2 and TRBJ1-4, with 8 bases lining up with TRBD1. The CDR3 contains 16 residues. The J segment lost 5 bases and the V segment lost 2 bases, leaving 7 bases of the junction unmatched. CDR1 and CDR2 from the germline V gene are SGHAT and FQNNGV. CDR3 nucleotide sequence: TGTGCCAGCAGCTTAAGTCCCGGGACAGGCAATGAAAAACTGTTTTTT. This gives the protein CASSLSPGTGNEKLFF.

This chain uses TRBV2 with TRBJ2-5; D may match TRBD1 or TRBD2 (6 bases each). The germline V gene encodes CDR1 SNHLY and CDR2 FYNNEI. This CDR3 spans 14 amino acids. V was cut by 7 bases and J by 2 bases, with 14 bases left in between. The DNA for the CDR3 is TGTGCCAGCAAGAGCCAAGGGGGGCAAGAGACCCAGTACTTC. This encodes CASKSQGGQETQYF.

The chain couples TRBV5-5 to TRBJ1-2; unclear D gene. This CDR3 contains 13 residues. V was trimmed by 0 bases and J by 4 bases, leaving 7 bases between them. Germline CDR1 is SGHKS and CDR2 is YYEKEE (reference sequence). CDR3 coding DNA: TGTGCCAGCAGCTTGGTGGCCGGCTATGGCTACACCTTC. Its protein is CASSLVAGYGYTF.

The V call is TRBV5-1, the J call TRBJ1-5, with unresolved D. CDR1 is SGHRS and CDR2 is YFSETQ in the germline V gene. The CDR3 is made up of 14 amino acids. Trimming took 0 bases from V and 5 from J, leaving 9 bases between them. Here the CDR3 reads CASSLEGSHQPQHF. The CDR3 coding sequence is TGCGCCAGCAGCTTGGAAGGGAGCCATCAGCCCCAGCATTTT.

The chain links TRBV5-5 to TRBJ1-5; D uncertain. Trimming removed 6 bases at V and 1 base at J, with 14 bases between. CDR3 length: 15 residues. CDR1 is SGHKS and CDR2 is YYEKEE in the germline V gene (reference sequence). The CDR3, as DNA: TGTGCCAGCATCCCTATAGCGGGGAGCAATCAGCCCCAGCATTTT. It specifies CASIPIAGSNQPQHF.

The rearrangement links TRBV9 to TRBJ1-2; 7 bases match TRBD1. Germline-derived CDR1 and CDR2 are SGDLS and YYNGEE. CDR3 length: 18 residues. The V gene end was trimmed by 0 bases and the J gene end by 3 bases; junction bases not matched to a gene: 14. The DNA of the CDR3 is TGTGCCAGCAGCGTAGAGAGGCGGTGGGGGGACAGAGACTATGGCTACACCTTC. Protein: CASSVERRWGDRDYGYTF.

The rearrangement links TRBV19 to TRBJ1-1; D call uncertain. The CDR3 loop spans 15 amino acids. Germline V gives CDR1 LNHDA, CDR2 SQIVND (reference sequence). V was cut by 3 bases and J by 0 bases, with 11 bases left in between. CDR3 nucleotides: TGTGCCAGTAGTATGGCGGACCGATTGAACACTGAAGCTTTCTTT. This encodes CASSMADRLNTEAFF.

The V gene is TRBV4-2, the J gene TRBJ2-3; the D gene is possibly TRBD2 (6 bases). The germline V gene has CDR1 LGHNA and CDR2 YNFKEQ. The germline V and J ends were trimmed by 3 bases and 3 bases, with 16 bases remaining between them. This CDR3 contains 16 residues. This CDR3 is CASSQRPGLATDTQYF. In nucleotides, the CDR3 is TGTGCCAGCAGCCAGAGGCCCGGGCTAGCGACAGATACGCAGTATTTT.

The rearrangement uses TRBV5-1 and TRBJ2-7; D is unclear. Germline CDR1 reads SGHRS; CDR2 reads YFSETQ. The CDR3 is 13 residues long. V was shortened by 0 bases and J by 7 bases, with 11 bases between the two germline ends. Written as DNA, the CDR3 is TGCGCCAGCAGCTTGGATGCAGGTGGGGAGCAGTACTTC. The encoded protein is CASSLDAGGEQYF.

The rearrangement joins TRBV7-9 to TRBJ2-2; D gene unclear. CDR3 length: 15 amino acids. Trimming pared 0 bases from V and 4 bases from J, leaving 9 bases between. Germline lookup yields CDR1 SEHNR and CDR2 FQNEAQ (reference sequence). The DNA for the CDR3 is TGTGCCAGCAGCTTAGCTGGATCCCGCACCGGGGAGCTGTTTTTT. Translation: CASSLAGSRTGELFF.

The CDR3 spells CAWSVRGETQYF. As DNA, the CDR3 is TGTGCCTGGAGTGTACGAGGGGAGACCCAGTACTTC. The chain combines TRBV30 with TRBJ2-5; D is perhaps TRBD2 (5 bases). CDR1 and CDR2 from the germline V gene are GTSNPN and SVGIG (reference sequence). V lost 0 bases and J 5 bases, leaving 7 bases between the germline ends. The CDR3 has 12 amino acids.

This clone appeared a single time. The identical CDR3 is also encoded by other nucleotide sequences in the sample. This chain links TRBV29-1 with TRBJ2-7, with TRBD2 matching over 12 bases. Germline assignment: CDR1 SQVTM and CDR2 ANQGSEA. This CDR3 has 13 residues. The V segment lost 4 bases and the J segment 7 bases; nucleotides outside the gene matches: 5. The CDR3: CSVGLAGGGEQYF. CDR3 sequence (DNA): TGCAGCGTTGGGCTAGCGGGAGGGGGGGAGCAGTACTTC.

The V gene is TRBV4-2, the J gene TRBJ1-5, with 8 nucleotides matching TRBD1. CDR3 size: 16 residues. Losses at the gene ends were 4 bases for V and 4 bases for J; bases not matched to a gene: 9. Germline V gene lookup returns CDR1 LGHNA and CDR2 YNFKEQ. The CDR3 DNA reads as TGTGCCAGCAGCCCTGAGACGAACAGGGGGAATCAGCCCCAGCATTTT. It yields the protein CASSPETNRGNQPQHF.

The rearrangement joins TRBV28 to TRBJ2-7, with a tentative D call TRBD1 (5 bases). V lost 3 bases, J lost 1 base, and 13 bases lay in between. The CDR3 loop spans 15 amino acids. Germline V lookup: CDR1 MDHEN, CDR2 SYDVKM. In DNA, the CDR3 is TGTGCCAGCAGTTTGCCCACCGACAGATCCTACGAGCAGTACTTC. Amino acid sequence: CASSLPTDRSYEQYF.